A single sample is the source of the 5 T cell receptor beta chains below, sequenced in a study of blood T cell repertoires in COVID-19. This table comes from immunoSEQ multiplex PCR, and its TCRdb copy is limited to in-frame clones, with some not included. Of about 160,000 clones in the sample, about 87% are singletons; the top ten hold under 13%. The sample was peripheral blood. The receptors stem from a woman in her seventies with COVID-19, enrolled during active disease.

The genes are TRBV19 and TRBJ1-5, with 11 bases identical to TRBD1. The CDR3 extends over 18 amino acids. Per the germline V gene, CDR1 is LNHDA and CDR2 is SQIVND (reference sequence). Germline trimming cut 6 bases from V and 0 bases from J; bases unmatched to any gene: 10. CDR3 bases: TGTGCCAGTAGCGAAAGGACAGGGGGCTCTTTTAGCAATCAGCCCCAGCATTTT. The encoded protein is CASSERTGGSFSNQPQHF. Together with reference TRBV19 and TRBJ1-5, the CDR3 gives the full variable domain: DGGITQSPKYLFRKEGQNVTLSCEQNLNHDAMYWYRQDPGQGLRLIYYSQIVNDFQKGDIAEGYSVSREKKESFPLTVTSAQKNPTAFYLCASSERTGGSFSNQPQHFGDGTRLSIL.

This clone appeared a single time. The chain has TRBV1 and TRBJ1-4. TRBV1 is an annotated pseudogene. The length of the CDR3 is 18 residues. Here the CDR3 reads CTSSQPGGGETTNEKLFF. The DNA for the CDR3 is TGCACCAGCAGCCAACCCGGAGGGGGGGAGACAACTAATGAAAAACTGTTTTTT.

The V and J genes are TRBV4-1 and TRBJ1-5, with 9 nucleotides matching TRBD1. Germline V lookup: CDR1 MGHRA, CDR2 YSYEKL. With V trimmed by 2 bases and J by 7 bases, 12 bases remained unmatched. The CDR3 covers 17 residues. CDR3 loop: CASSQFPRTGEGQPQHF. In DNA, the CDR3 is TGCGCCAGCAGCCAATTCCCGCGGACAGGGGAGGGGCAGCCCCAGCATTTT.

The chain is built from TRBV19 and TRBJ1-2; D uncertain. Trimming cost V 3 bases and J 4 bases, with 9 bases left between them. The CDR3 length is 13 residues. Germline values: CDR1 LNHDA, CDR2 SQIVND (reference sequence). DNA of the CDR3: TGTGCCAGTAGTATCCCAACTTCCTATGGCTACACCTTC. It is translated as CASSIPTSYGYTF. The entire variable domain, with the rest obtained from reference TRBV19 and TRBJ1-2, is as follows: DGGITQSPKYLFRKEGQNVTLSCEQNLNHDAMYWYRQDPGQGLRLIYYSQIVNDFQKGDIAEGYSVSREKKESFPLTVTSAQKNPTAFYLCASSIPTSYGYTFGSGTRLTVV.

The rearrangement links TRBV5-1 to TRBJ1-1; perhaps TRBD1 as D (6 bases). The CDR3 loop spans 15 amino acids. Germline V gene lookup returns CDR1 SGHRS and CDR2 YFSETQ. V was trimmed by 4 bases and J by 0 bases, leaving 13 bases between them. CDR3 nucleotide sequence: TGCGCCAGCAGCCCACGGACAGAGATGAACACTGAAGCTTTCTTT. Its protein product is CASSPRTEMNTEAFF.